This record concerns one TCR beta chain sequence. This sample was taken from a study of blood T cell repertoires in COVID-19. The overall study: The United States, Italy and Spain supplied acute and convalescent COVID-19 samples. Nucleic acid was either cDNA or gDNA, and it came from T cells, B-cell-depleted T cells, or PBMCs.

The junction had 5 bases not matched to a gene; V was cut back by 6 bases and J by 5 bases. From germline, CDR1 is LNHDA and CDR2 SQIVND (reference sequence). There are 14 residues in the CDR3. Original methodology: Reference gene primer amplification gave nucleated cell count estimates. TCRdb keeps only in-frame clones here, not all; method: immunoSEQ multiplex PCR. The D gene and trimming were derived from the DNA, and the V and J assignments and clone size from that table. The table has 25,000 to 30,000 clones, about 90% seen once. The genes are TRBV19 and TRBJ1-1; 11 bases fit TRBD1. Input material: peripheral blood. The receptor's source is a woman aged 60-70 years with active COVID-19. The CDR3 nucleotides read TGTGCCAGTAGGCCCGGGACAGGGGGTACTGAAGCTTTCTTT. Its protein is CASRPGTGGTEAFF. The complete variable domain, with remaining parts taken from reference TRBV19 and TRBJ1-1, reads DGGITQSPKYLFRKEGQNVTLSCEQNLNHDAMYWYRQDPGQGLRLIYYSQIVNDFQKGDIAEGYSVSREKKESFPLTVTSAQKNPTAFYLCASRPGTGGTEAFFGQGTRLTVV.